This is a list of T cell receptor beta chains from one sample in a study of blood T cell repertoires in COVID-19. Data came from immunoSEQ multiplex PCR; TCRdb stores just in-frame clones and leaves some out. The sample contains some 250,000 clones, 86% of which appear only once. The sample was peripheral blood. Receptors were obtained from a woman under 40 who had recovered from COVID-19. Each CDR3 is given with its conserved first and last residue. Fields, in order: D gene, clone size, J gene, V gene, CDR3 protein, CDR3 DNA. A D gene is named only where the DNA matches it firmly. Clone size is not always given. Where it is, it says once, few, many or a class for expanded clones.

d_gene: TRBD1
abundance: .
j_gene: TRBJ1-2
v_gene: TRBV27
CDR3aa: CASSLRDRGHGYTF
CDR3nt: TGTGCCAGCAGTTTAAGGGACAGGGGGCATGGCTACACCTTC

d_gene: .
abundance: once
j_gene: TRBJ2-5
v_gene: TRBV11-1
CDR3aa: CASTSTARETQYF
CDR3nt: TGTGCCAGCACCTCAACGGCGAGGGAGACCCAGTACTTC

d_gene: TRBD2
abundance: .
j_gene: TRBJ2-1
v_gene: TRBV11-2
CDR3aa: CASSLAWLAGTYSYNEQFF
CDR3nt: TGTGCCAGCAGCTTAGCTTGGCTAGCGGGGACTTACTCCTACAATGAGCAGTTCTTC

d_gene: TRBD1
abundance: .
j_gene: TRBJ2-6
v_gene: TRBV5-1
CDR3aa: CASRESFPGTGVHSGANVLTF
CDR3nt: TGCGCCAGCAGGGAGTCCTTCCCCGGGACAGGGGTCCACTCTGGGGCCAACGTCCTGACTTTC

d_gene: .
abundance: .
j_gene: TRBJ1-2
v_gene: TRBV30
CDR3aa: CAWSVGEGGYTF
CDR3nt: TGTGCCTGGAGTGTAGGAGAAGGTGGCTACACCTTC

d_gene: .
abundance: .
j_gene: TRBJ1-5
v_gene: TRBV10-2
CDR3aa: CASSETNRDPNQPQHF
CDR3nt: TGCGCCAGCAGTGAGACAAACAGGGATCCCAATCAGCCCCAGCATTTT

d_gene: .
abundance: .
j_gene: TRBJ1-2
v_gene: TRBV12-3/TRBV12-4
CDR3aa: CASSLDVPVKTF
CDR3nt: TGTGCCAGCAGTTTAGATGTTCCGGTGAAGACCTTC

d_gene: TRBD2
abundance: .
j_gene: TRBJ2-1
v_gene: TRBV5-1
CDR3aa: CASSKTSGGPGEQFF
CDR3nt: TGCGCCAGCAGCAAAACTAGCGGGGGTCCCGGTGAGCAGTTCTTC

d_gene: .
abundance: .
j_gene: TRBJ2-5
v_gene: TRBV5-4
CDR3aa: CASSLLQLDYQETQYF
CDR3nt: TGTGCCAGCAGCTTACTTCAATTAGACTACCAAGAGACCCAGTACTTC

d_gene: .
abundance: few
j_gene: TRBJ1-2
v_gene: TRBV2
CDR3aa: CASSDYSIYGYTF
CDR3nt: TGTGCCAGCAGTGACTACAGTATCTATGGCTACACCTTC

d_gene: .
abundance: .
j_gene: TRBJ2-3
v_gene: TRBV27
CDR3aa: CASSQGAAFRLGTDTQYF
CDR3nt: TGTGCCAGCAGCCAAGGGGCCGCTTTCCGACTTGGCACAGATACGCAGTATTTT

d_gene: .
abundance: .
j_gene: TRBJ2-7
v_gene: TRBV6-5
CDR3aa: CASSRQGLGSYEQYF
CDR3nt: TGTGCCAGCAGCCGTCAGGGGTTGGGAAGCTACGAGCAGTACTTC

d_gene: TRBD2
abundance: .
j_gene: TRBJ2-3
v_gene: TRBV5-4
CDR3aa: CASSLGGGADTQYF
CDR3nt: TGTGCCAGCAGCTTGGGCGGGGGGGCAGATACGCAGTATTTT

d_gene: TRBD2
abundance: .
j_gene: TRBJ2-3
v_gene: TRBV5-4
CDR3aa: CASSRLADTDTQYF
CDR3nt: TGTGCCAGCAGCAGACTAGCGGACACAGATACGCAGTATTTT

d_gene: .
abundance: .
j_gene: TRBJ2-2
v_gene: TRBV5-1
CDR3aa: CASSLGHDTGELFF
CDR3nt: TGCGCCAGCAGCTTGGGGCACGACACCGGGGAGCTGTTTTTT

d_gene: TRBD2
abundance: once
j_gene: TRBJ2-3
v_gene: TRBV5-4
CDR3aa: CASSPPTSVDTQYF
CDR3nt: TGTGCCAGCAGCCCGCCCACTAGCGTTGATACGCAGTATTTT

d_gene: TRBD2
abundance: .
j_gene: TRBJ2-3
v_gene: TRBV4-1
CDR3aa: CASSQEISGGRRADTQYF
CDR3nt: TGCGCCAGCAGCCAAGAGATTAGCGGGGGGCGACGGGCAGATACGCAGTATTTT

d_gene: .
abundance: .
j_gene: TRBJ2-1
v_gene: TRBV6-2/TRBV6-3
CDR3aa: CASSYSRERQLYNEQFF
CDR3nt: TGTGCCAGCAGTTACAGTCGGGAGAGACAGCTTTACAATGAGCAGTTCTTC

d_gene: .
abundance: .
j_gene: TRBJ1-2
v_gene: TRBV6-5
CDR3aa: CASTMEGAGYTF
CDR3nt: TGTGCCAGCACCATGGAAGGGGCCGGCTACACCTTC

d_gene: .
abundance: .
j_gene: TRBJ1-5
v_gene: TRBV10-2
CDR3aa: CASSLDQGQPQHF
CDR3nt: TGCGCCAGCAGTCTTGACCAGGGACAGCCCCAGCATTTT

d_gene: .
abundance: .
j_gene: TRBJ2-7
v_gene: TRBV5-1
CDR3aa: CASSSKWAEQYF
CDR3nt: TGCGCCAGCAGCTCTAAGTGGGCCGAGCAGTACTTC

d_gene: TRBD1
abundance: once
j_gene: TRBJ2-1
v_gene: TRBV5-1
CDR3aa: CASSPRDRGFGNEQFF
CDR3nt: TGCGCCAGCAGCCCCCGGGACAGGGGGTTCGGCAATGAGCAGTTCTTC

d_gene: .
abundance: .
j_gene: TRBJ1-5
v_gene: TRBV27
CDR3aa: CASSFGTSKPQHF
CDR3nt: TGTGCCAGCAGTTTCGGGACTTCCAAGCCCCAGCATTTT

d_gene: .
abundance: .
j_gene: TRBJ2-7
v_gene: TRBV21-1
CDR3aa: CASSKLPPQEQYF
CDR3nt: TGTGCCAGCAGCAAATTACCACCCCAGGAGCAGTACTTC

d_gene: .
abundance: .
j_gene: TRBJ1-1
v_gene: TRBV5-4
CDR3aa: CASSVRQEMNTEAFF
CDR3nt: TGTGCCAGCAGCGTAAGACAGGAGATGAACACTGAAGCTTTCTTT

d_gene: .
abundance: .
j_gene: TRBJ2-3
v_gene: TRBV7-8
CDR3aa: CASRPQGGADTQYF
CDR3nt: TGTGCCAGCAGGCCACAGGGTGGCGCAGATACGCAGTATTTT

d_gene: TRBD1
abundance: .
j_gene: TRBJ2-7
v_gene: TRBV12-3/TRBV12-4
CDR3aa: CASSQGQGTEQYF
CDR3nt: TGTGCCAGCAGCCAAGGACAGGGAACCGAGCAGTACTTC

d_gene: .
abundance: .
j_gene: TRBJ1-3
v_gene: TRBV30
CDR3aa: CAWVPRTANTIYF
CDR3nt: TGTGCCTGGGTGCCAAGGACAGCTAACACCATATATTTT

d_gene: TRBD2
abundance: .
j_gene: TRBJ2-3
v_gene: TRBV19
CDR3aa: CASSTSGGLDTQYF
CDR3nt: TGTGCCAGTAGTACTAGCGGGGGTCTAGATACGCAGTATTTT

d_gene: .
abundance: .
j_gene: TRBJ1-1
v_gene: TRBV18
CDR3aa: CASSPIAGVNTEAFF
CDR3nt: TGTGCCAGCTCGCCTATCGCGGGGGTGAACACTGAAGCTTTCTTT

d_gene: .
abundance: .
j_gene: TRBJ1-4
v_gene: TRBV27
CDR3aa: CASSLWQGKEKLFF
CDR3nt: TGTGCCAGCAGTTTATGGCAGGGAAAGGAAAAACTGTTTTTT

d_gene: .
abundance: .
j_gene: TRBJ1-2
v_gene: TRBV2
CDR3aa: CASSVEASRYGYTF
CDR3nt: TGTGCCAGCAGTGTTGAGGCATCCCGGTATGGCTACACCTTC

d_gene: .
abundance: .
j_gene: TRBJ1-6
v_gene: TRBV6-6
CDR3aa: CASSYGTGILPLHF
CDR3nt: TGTGCCAGCAGTTACGGGACTGGGATCCTCCCCCTCCACTTT

d_gene: TRBD2
abundance: .
j_gene: TRBJ2-1
v_gene: TRBV15
CDR3aa: CATSRDPGTSLNEQFF
CDR3nt: TGTGCCACCAGCAGAGATCCGGGGACTAGCCTCAATGAGCAGTTCTTC

d_gene: .
abundance: .
j_gene: TRBJ1-1
v_gene: TRBV19
CDR3aa: CASMVRGGYINTEAFF
CDR3nt: TGTGCCAGTATGGTTAGGGGCGGCTATATTAACACTGAAGCTTTCTTT

d_gene: .
abundance: .
j_gene: TRBJ1-1
v_gene: TRBV7-9
CDR3aa: CASSLGETEAFF
CDR3nt: TGTGCCAGCAGCTTAGGCGAGACTGAAGCTTTCTTT

d_gene: .
abundance: .
j_gene: TRBJ2-7
v_gene: TRBV30
CDR3aa: CAWGLVVRYF
CDR3nt: TGTGCCTGGGGCCTAGTAGTGCGGTACTTC

d_gene: .
abundance: few
j_gene: TRBJ1-5
v_gene: TRBV4-3
CDR3aa: CASSQEINSNQPQHF
CDR3nt: TGCGCCAGCAGCCAGGAGATTAATAGCAATCAGCCCCAGCATTTT

d_gene: TRBD1
abundance: .
j_gene: TRBJ2-7
v_gene: TRBV12-3/TRBV12-4
CDR3aa: CASSSGTGREQYF
CDR3nt: TGTGCCAGCAGTTCCGGGACAGGTCGCGAGCAGTACTTC

d_gene: .
abundance: .
j_gene: TRBJ2-3
v_gene: TRBV6-5
CDR3aa: CASSLASTDTQYF
CDR3nt: TGTGCCAGCAGCCTAGCCTCCACAGATACGCAGTATTTT

d_gene: TRBD1
abundance: .
j_gene: TRBJ1-2
v_gene: TRBV11-2
CDR3aa: CASSFRQGAHYGYTF
CDR3nt: TGTGCCAGCAGCTTTAGACAGGGGGCCCACTATGGCTACACCTTC

d_gene: TRBD2
abundance: .
j_gene: TRBJ2-5
v_gene: TRBV7-2
CDR3aa: CASSLAPSGGQETQYF
CDR3nt: TGTGCCAGCAGCTTAGCCCCTAGCGGGGGCCAAGAGACCCAGTACTTC

d_gene: .
abundance: once
j_gene: TRBJ2-3
v_gene: TRBV5-1
CDR3aa: CASSLGREGADTQYF
CDR3nt: TGCGCCAGCAGCTTGGGCAGGGAAGGGGCAGATACGCAGTATTTT

d_gene: .
abundance: .
j_gene: TRBJ1-5
v_gene: TRBV9
CDR3aa: CASSEGVGSNQPQHF
CDR3nt: TGTGCCAGCAGCGAGGGGGTGGGTAGCAATCAGCCCCAGCATTTT

d_gene: .
abundance: .
j_gene: TRBJ2-3
v_gene: TRBV29-1
CDR3aa: CSVEAYSDTQYF
CDR3nt: TGCAGCGTTGAAGCATACAGTGATACGCAGTATTTT

d_gene: TRBD1
abundance: once
j_gene: TRBJ1-5
v_gene: TRBV10-3
CDR3aa: CAISGDRGGNQPQHF
CDR3nt: TGTGCCATCAGCGGGGACAGGGGAGGGAATCAGCCCCAGCATTTT

d_gene: TRBD2
abundance: .
j_gene: TRBJ2-3
v_gene: TRBV7-2
CDR3aa: CASGIAGGPRSTDTQYF
CDR3nt: TGTGCCAGCGGGATAGCGGGGGGGCCTCGGAGCACAGATACGCAGTATTTT

d_gene: .
abundance: .
j_gene: TRBJ1-2
v_gene: TRBV18
CDR3aa: CASSPLSEMGYTF
CDR3nt: TGTGCCAGCTCACCCCTTAGCGAGATGGGCTACACCTTC